These T cell receptor beta chains were read from a single sample in a study of blood T cell repertoires in COVID-19. Data came from immunoSEQ multiplex PCR; TCRdb stores just in-frame clones and leaves some out. The sample has roughly 160,000 clones, about 87% seen once; the top ten hold under 0.65%. Sequencing input: peripheral blood. These receptors were taken from a man aged 55 to 70 with COVID-19, enrolled during active disease. Both conserved end residues are part of each CDR3. The D gene is left open where the match is weak. The size field is filled for only some rows; it gives once, few, many or a size class.

v_gene: TRBV5-4; abundance: .; d_gene: .; j_gene: TRBJ1-5; CDR3aa: CASSLDGTPNQPQHF; CDR3nt: TGTGCCAGCAGCTTGGACGGGACACCAAATCAGCCCCAGCATTTT
v_gene: TRBV7-9; abundance: .; d_gene: .; j_gene: TRBJ1-1; CDR3aa: CASSARGSTEAFF; CDR3nt: TGTGCCAGCAGCGCCCGAGGGAGCACTGAAGCTTTCTTT
v_gene: TRBV9; abundance: few; d_gene: .; j_gene: TRBJ2-2; CDR3aa: CASSAPLSGTGELFF; CDR3nt: TGTGCCAGCAGCGCCCCGTTGAGCGGGACCGGGGAGCTGTTTTTT
v_gene: TRBV27; abundance: few; d_gene: .; j_gene: TRBJ1-5; CDR3aa: CASSLLGRGGRDQPQHF; CDR3nt: TGTGCCAGCAGTTTATTAGGGCGTGGGGGGAGGGATCAGCCCCAGCATTTT
v_gene: TRBV18; abundance: .; d_gene: .; j_gene: TRBJ2-5; CDR3aa: CASSQGLGETQYF; CDR3nt: TGTGCCAGCTCACAAGGACTGGGAGAGACCCAGTACTTC
v_gene: TRBV4-2; abundance: .; d_gene: TRBD1; j_gene: TRBJ2-4; CDR3aa: CASSQSPPGTGFNIQYF; CDR3nt: TGTGCCAGCAGCCAAAGCCCCCCCGGGACAGGGTTTAACATTCAGTACTTC
v_gene: TRBV7-9; abundance: .; d_gene: TRBD2; j_gene: TRBJ2-5; CDR3aa: CAGGAGSGVKETQYF; CDR3nt: TGTGCCGGTGGAGCGGGTAGCGGGGTTAAAGAGACCCAGTACTTC
v_gene: TRBV9; abundance: few; d_gene: .; j_gene: TRBJ1-1; CDR3aa: CASSVALNTEAFF; CDR3nt: TGTGCCAGCAGCGTAGCGTTGAACACTGAAGCTTTCTTT
v_gene: TRBV5-1; abundance: .; d_gene: .; j_gene: TRBJ2-5; CDR3aa: CASRGQSLGSETQYF; CDR3nt: TGCGCCAGCAGGGGACAATCTCTTGGATCAGAGACCCAGTACTTC
v_gene: TRBV19; abundance: .; d_gene: TRBD2; j_gene: TRBJ2-2; CDR3aa: CASSRDGAGVTNTGELFF; CDR3nt: TGTGCCAGTAGTAGGGACGGAGCGGGAGTGACGAACACCGGGGAGCTGTTTTTT
v_gene: TRBV6-5; abundance: few; d_gene: TRBD1; j_gene: TRBJ2-1; CDR3aa: CASSPGTDYNEQFF; CDR3nt: TGTGCCAGCAGTCCCGGGACAGACTACAATGAGCAGTTCTTC
v_gene: TRBV2; abundance: .; d_gene: TRBD2; j_gene: TRBJ2-1; CDR3aa: CASSESLAGEKQFF; CDR3nt: TGTGCCAGCAGTGAAAGCCTAGCGGGAGAAAAACAGTTCTTC
v_gene: TRBV19; abundance: .; d_gene: TRBD1; j_gene: TRBJ1-6; CDR3aa: CASSETGGNNSPLHF; CDR3nt: TGTGCCAGTAGCGAGACAGGGGGCAATAATTCACCCCTCCACTTT
v_gene: TRBV19; abundance: few; d_gene: .; j_gene: TRBJ1-1; CDR3aa: CATADRYDEAFF; CDR3nt: TGTGCCACCGCGGACAGATACGATGAAGCTTTCTTT
v_gene: TRBV3-1/TRBV3-2; abundance: once; d_gene: .; j_gene: TRBJ1-1; CDR3aa: CASSHIRGGNTEAFF; CDR3nt: TGTGCCAGCAGCCATATTCGGGGGGGGAACACTGAAGCTTTCTTT
v_gene: TRBV11-2; abundance: .; d_gene: .; j_gene: TRBJ1-1; CDR3aa: CASSRPETGLTEAFF; CDR3nt: TGTGCCAGCAGTCGCCCCGAGACAGGCCTCACTGAAGCTTTCTTT
v_gene: TRBV4-3; abundance: once; d_gene: .; j_gene: TRBJ2-1; CDR3aa: CASSQVPESSYNEQFF; CDR3nt: TGCGCCAGCAGCCAAGTTCCGGAGAGCTCCTACAATGAGCAGTTCTTC
v_gene: TRBV2; abundance: few; d_gene: .; j_gene: TRBJ2-1; CDR3aa: CASSEVGYNEQFF; CDR3nt: TGTGCCAGCAGTGAAGTCGGGTACAATGAGCAGTTCTTC
v_gene: TRBV2; abundance: .; d_gene: .; j_gene: TRBJ2-5; CDR3aa: CASNVRGEGETQYF; CDR3nt: TGTGCCAGCAATGTCCGGGGTGAAGGAGAGACCCAGTACTTC
v_gene: TRBV5-4; abundance: .; d_gene: TRBD2; j_gene: TRBJ2-3; CDR3aa: CASSQTSGMDTQYF; CDR3nt: TGTGCCAGCAGCCAGACTAGCGGGATGGATACGCAGTATTTT
v_gene: TRBV5-4; abundance: .; d_gene: .; j_gene: TRBJ2-3; CDR3aa: CASSLKSKTSTDTQYF; CDR3nt: TGTGCCAGCAGCTTGAAGAGTAAAACTAGCACAGATACGCAGTATTTT
v_gene: TRBV6-2/TRBV6-3; abundance: .; d_gene: TRBD1; j_gene: TRBJ2-3; CDR3aa: CASSYRGQGPDTQYF; CDR3nt: TGTGCCAGCAGTTATAGGGGACAGGGACCAGATACGCAGTATTTT
v_gene: TRBV6-2/TRBV6-3; abundance: few; d_gene: TRBD2; j_gene: TRBJ2-5; CDR3aa: CASSSRLAGAETQYF; CDR3nt: TGTGCCAGCAGTTCGAGACTAGCGGGAGCAGAGACCCAGTACTTC
v_gene: TRBV19; abundance: .; d_gene: .; j_gene: TRBJ1-1; CDR3aa: CASSIARGSTEAFF; CDR3nt: TGTGCCAGTAGTATAGCCAGGGGTTCCACTGAAGCTTTCTTT
v_gene: TRBV6-5; abundance: .; d_gene: TRBD1; j_gene: TRBJ1-2; CDR3aa: CASSLGDRDGYTF; CDR3nt: TGTGCCAGCAGCCTAGGGGACAGGGACGGCTACACCTTC
v_gene: TRBV19; abundance: .; d_gene: .; j_gene: TRBJ1-1; CDR3aa: CASSTDVGGTEAFF; CDR3nt: TGTGCCAGTAGCACCGACGTTGGCGGCACTGAAGCTTTCTTT
v_gene: TRBV7-8; abundance: .; d_gene: .; j_gene: TRBJ2-7; CDR3aa: CASSPYDRPSEQYF; CDR3nt: TGTGCCAGCAGCCCCTACGACAGGCCCAGCGAGCAGTACTTC
v_gene: TRBV6-2/TRBV6-3; abundance: .; d_gene: .; j_gene: TRBJ2-7; CDR3aa: CASSPRGRPERQGYEQYF; CDR3nt: TGTGCCAGCAGTCCGCGGGGCAGGCCCGAAAGACAGGGCTACGAGCAGTACTTC
v_gene: TRBV7-2; abundance: .; d_gene: TRBD1; j_gene: TRBJ2-5; CDR3aa: CASSGQAFAETQYF; CDR3nt: TGTGCCAGCAGCGGACAGGCGTTTGCAGAGACCCAGTACTTC
v_gene: TRBV11-2; abundance: .; d_gene: TRBD1; j_gene: TRBJ2-6; CDR3aa: CASSALQGAGANVLTF; CDR3nt: TGTGCCAGCAGCGCCTTACAGGGGGCTGGGGCCAACGTCCTGACTTTC
v_gene: TRBV10-3; abundance: .; d_gene: .; j_gene: TRBJ2-1; CDR3aa: CAISESSSYNEQFF; CDR3nt: TGTGCCATCAGTGAAAGTAGCTCCTACAATGAGCAGTTCTTC
v_gene: TRBV6-4; abundance: once; d_gene: .; j_gene: TRBJ2-2; CDR3aa: CASSSGANTGELFF; CDR3nt: TGTGCCAGCAGTAGCGGTGCGAACACCGGGGAGCTGTTTTTT
v_gene: TRBV6-6; abundance: .; d_gene: .; j_gene: TRBJ2-5; CDR3aa: CASSYTGQQETQYF; CDR3nt: TGTGCCAGCAGTTACACAGGACAGCAAGAGACCCAGTACTTC
v_gene: TRBV18; abundance: few; d_gene: TRBD1; j_gene: TRBJ1-3; CDR3aa: CASSPPGQTSGNTIYF; CDR3nt: TGTGCCAGCTCACCACCGGGACAGACCTCTGGAAACACCATATATTTT
v_gene: TRBV7-9; abundance: .; d_gene: .; j_gene: TRBJ1-1; CDR3aa: CASSPKQGNTEAFF; CDR3nt: TGTGCCAGCAGCCCCAAACAGGGGAACACTGAAGCTTTCTTT
v_gene: TRBV7-3; abundance: .; d_gene: .; j_gene: TRBJ2-1; CDR3aa: CASSFDRERNEQFF; CDR3nt: TGTGCCAGCAGCTTTGATCGGGAGAGGAATGAGCAGTTCTTC
v_gene: TRBV5-1; abundance: .; d_gene: TRBD2; j_gene: TRBJ2-7; CDR3aa: CASSIGGGATYEQYF; CDR3nt: TGCGCCAGCAGCATTGGCGGGGGTGCGACCTACGAGCAGTACTTC
v_gene: TRBV6-5; abundance: .; d_gene: TRBD1; j_gene: TRBJ1-2; CDR3aa: CASRGGTAPGYGYTF; CDR3nt: TGTGCCAGCAGAGGGGGGACAGCGCCAGGCTATGGCTACACCTTC
v_gene: TRBV9; abundance: .; d_gene: .; j_gene: TRBJ1-4; CDR3aa: CASSTREQGGEKLFF; CDR3nt: TGTGCCAGCAGCACCCGGGAACAGGGCGGTGAAAAACTGTTTTTT